This TCR beta chain was obtained from a study of human T cells and chemical hapten exposure. Study overall: From small differences in pooled library volume came most of the variation in per-sample TCR yields. Study results and caveats: Compared to controls, expanded TCRs made significantly more large clusters of similar CDR3s.

About this clonotype: What it recognizes is unknown.

This CDR3 has 15 amino acids. Germline V lookup: CDR1 SGHAT, CDR2 FQNNGV. The J segment lost 5 bases and the V segment lost 7 bases, leaving 8 bases of the junction unmatched. The sample's time point: patch test 2, 6 weeks after DPC sensitization. The treatment here: therapeutic diphenylcyclopropenone sensitization with weekly scalp DPC. Unique molecular identifiers were linked by the library to individual cDNA molecules. TCRdb re-called the RACE reads through MiXCR, storing one row per CDR3 protein. The sample contains roughly 140,000 distinct CDR3 sequences, approximately 10% of which appear only once.

The receptor was derived from a woman between 45 and 60 years old with alopecia areata. Some clones in this sample may be carry-over from other donors' samples. The chain combines TRBV11-2 with TRBJ2-3; 11 nucleotides line up with TRBD2. The sample here was whole blood, taken in connection with sensitization to the hapten diphenylcyclopropenone (DPC). This CDR3 reads CASTRLAGQGDTQYF. The CDR3 coding sequence is TGTGCCAGCACCAGACTAGCGGGACAGGGAGATACGCAGTATTTT. The whole variable domain, remainder taken from reference TRBV11-2 and TRBJ2-3, is EAGVAQSPRYKIIEKRQSVAFWCNPISGHATLYWYQQILGQGPKLLIQFQNNGVVDDSQLPKDRFSAERLKGVDSTLKIQPAKLEDSAVYLCASTRLAGQGDTQYFGPGTRLTVL.